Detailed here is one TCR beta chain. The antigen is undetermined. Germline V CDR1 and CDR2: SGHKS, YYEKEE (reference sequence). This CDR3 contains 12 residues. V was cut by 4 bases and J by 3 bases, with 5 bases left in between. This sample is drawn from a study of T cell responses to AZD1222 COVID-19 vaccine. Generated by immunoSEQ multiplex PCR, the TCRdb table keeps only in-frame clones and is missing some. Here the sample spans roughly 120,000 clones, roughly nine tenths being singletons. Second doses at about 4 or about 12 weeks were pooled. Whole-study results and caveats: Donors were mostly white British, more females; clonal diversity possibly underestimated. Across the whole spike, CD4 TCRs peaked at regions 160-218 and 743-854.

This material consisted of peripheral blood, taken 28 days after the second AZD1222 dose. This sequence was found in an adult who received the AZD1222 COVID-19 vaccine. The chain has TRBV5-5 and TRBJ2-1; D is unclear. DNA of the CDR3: TGTGCCAGCAGCCCTCGCTACAATGAGCAGTTCTTC. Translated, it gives CASSPRYNEQFF.